This T cell receptor (beta chain) emerged from a study of T cell repertoires in ileal Crohn's disease. Study as a whole: Roughly 40% were active smokers at surgery; median disease duration was around 7.9 years. Postoperative therapy was given to about half: approximately 10 thiopurines, some 18 anti-TNF agents.

The germline V and J ends were trimmed by 5 bases and 4 bases, with 20 bases remaining between them. This CDR3 region has 16 residues. The germline CDR1 and CDR2 sequences are LNHDA and SQIVND (reference sequence). As regards this clone: The antigen remains undetermined.

Assay: immunoSEQ multiplex PCR; the TCRdb copy retains only in-frame clones and omits some. The sample includes around 5,800 clones, over 75% of them seen just once. The study's findings and limits: Compared with CD4 T cells, sorted CD8 cells carried more expanded clones. Clonal expansions were more frequent in active smokers than non-smokers at surgery.

Lamina propria lymphocytes from surgical specimens were isolated on a density gradient before sorting. The chain recombines TRBV19 with TRBJ1-1; perhaps TRBD1 as D (6 bases). The origin of this receptor is an adult with Crohn's disease. Some clones in this sample may be carry-over from other donors' samples. The sample consisted of CD4+ T cells from ileum. The CDR3 loop is CASSSPLTGSRTEAFF. The CDR3 DNA reads as TGTGCCAGTAGTTCTCCCTTGACAGGTAGTCGCACTGAAGCTTTCTTT.